The sequence of this T cell receptor beta chain was determined in a study of OX40 agonist ivuxolimab in advanced cancers. Study at large: Given to patients was ivuxolimab, an agonistic anti-OX40 (CD134) antibody. Findings of the study overall: Expanded clones belonging to CD8+ T cells outnumbered, on average, those of CD4+. Still undetermined is the antigen specificity of the expanded peripheral T cells.

This clone appeared once. Antigen specificity is unknown. Germline-derived CDR1 and CDR2 are SGHRS and YFSETQ. The V gene lost 4 bases and the J gene lost 2 bases, with 16 bases spanning the gap. This CDR3 is 16 amino acids long. The table came from immunoSEQ multiplex PCR; TCRdb's copy has only in-frame clones and leaves some out. Among about 79,000 clones listed, roughly 91% were seen once. The TCR sequence derives from an adult with an advanced solid tumor such as melanoma, head and neck, liver or kidney cancer. Sequencing was performed on CD4+ or CD8+ T cells sorted from blood, taken in a trial of the OX40 agonist ivuxolimab. The rearrangement joins TRBV5-1 to TRBJ1-5; D might be TRBD1 (5 bases). The chain's CDR3 is CASSPLGAEGNQPQHF. CDR3 nucleotide sequence: TGCGCCAGCAGCCCTCTCGGGGCAGAGGGCAATCAGCCCCAGCATTTT.